This T cell receptor beta chain is from a study of patients and donors after allogeneic stem cell transplantation. This CDR3 has 15 amino acids. Germline lookup yields CDR1 MNHNS and CDR2 SASEGT. Trimming pared 10 bases from V and 0 bases from J, leaving 19 bases between. TCRdb itself ran the RT-PCR reads through MiXCR, one entry per CDR3 protein. This table has some 200,000 distinct CDR3 sequences, 41% appearing once. The rearrangement links TRBV6-1 to TRBJ2-7; a weak D match, TRBD2 (7 bases). The receptor was derived from a human donor who was either an allogeneic HSCT recipient or a stem cell or donor lymphocyte infusion donor (not recorded which). It is not recorded whose cells these are; they may come from a transplant donor. The sequencing input was blood, either unsorted or a sorted T cell fraction (not recorded which). In DNA, the CDR3 is TGTGCCACCAACCGGGGGGACATAAGCTCCTACGAGCAGTACTTC. Translating it yields CATNRGDISSYEQYF.